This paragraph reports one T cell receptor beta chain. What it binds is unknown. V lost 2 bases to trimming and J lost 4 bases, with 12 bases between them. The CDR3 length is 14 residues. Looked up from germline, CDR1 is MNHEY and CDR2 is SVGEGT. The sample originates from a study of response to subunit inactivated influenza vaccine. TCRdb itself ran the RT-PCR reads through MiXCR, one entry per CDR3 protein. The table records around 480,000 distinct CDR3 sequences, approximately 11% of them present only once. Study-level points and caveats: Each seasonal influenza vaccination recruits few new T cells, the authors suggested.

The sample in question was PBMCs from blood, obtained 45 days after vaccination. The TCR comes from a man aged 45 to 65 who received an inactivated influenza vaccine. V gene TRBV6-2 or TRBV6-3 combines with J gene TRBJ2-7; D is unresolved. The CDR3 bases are TGTGCCAGCAGTTACGGAAGGGTTCAATACGAGCAGTACTTC. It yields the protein CASSYGRVQYEQYF.